The sequence of this T cell receptor (beta chain) was determined in a study of blood T cell repertoires in COVID-19. Turning to the study itself: T cells, B-cell-depleted T cells, or PBMCs provided the cDNA or gDNA that served as material.

Authors' data handling: Estimation of nucleated cell counts relied on the amplification of reference gene primers. Measured with immunoSEQ multiplex PCR; TCRdb has only the in-frame clones, and not every one. V and J calls and clone size come straight from that table; D and trimming were deduced from the DNA. The table shows about 200,000 clones, with approximately 86% occurring only once. Seattle participants joined during active infection and were tracked over time. Trimming removed 4 bases at V and 4 bases at J, with 11 bases between. The CDR3 covers 13 residues. The germline V gene encodes CDR1 SGHRS and CDR2 YFSETQ.

The origin of this receptor is a man in his sixties with COVID-19, enrolled during active disease. The chain employs TRBV5-1 and TRBJ1-1; the D is unclear. Source material: peripheral blood. The CDR3 DNA is TGCGCCAGCAGCCCTAACGGTTTCACTGAAGCTTTCTTT. This codes for CASSPNGFTEAFF.